The clone carrying this T cell receptor (beta chain) was seen many times. Its antigen is currently unknown. MiXCR, applied by TCRdb to the 5' RACE reads, yields one record per CDR3 protein. The sample records 300,000 to 350,000 distinct CDR3 sequences, approximately 3.9% being singletons. The entry originates in a study of T cells after yellow fever vaccination. Study findings and constraints: The presence of abundant clonotypes contaminating from the bulk population was possible in FACS-sorted repertoires.

The CDR3 spans 16 residues. The germline CDR1 and CDR2 sequences are KGHSH and LQKENI. Trimming stripped 2 bases from V and 8 bases from J, with 20 bases between. The clonotype comes from a man in his late teens or twenties who received the YFV17D yellow fever vaccine. The material sequenced was PBMCs, taken 5 days after the yellow fever booster vaccination. The chain links TRBV18 to TRBJ2-3, with D possibly TRBD1 on 6 matching bases. In nucleotides, the CDR3 is TGTGCCAGCTCACCAGTAGGGGGTACAACAGCTACTACGCAGTATTTT. Its protein is CASSPVGGTTATTQYF. Drawing the rest from reference TRBV18 and TRBJ2-3, the complete variable domain is NAGVMQNPRHLVRRRGQEARLRCSPMKGHSHVYWYRQLPEEGLKFMVYLQKENIIDESGMPKERFSAEFPKEGPSILRIQQVVRGDSAAYFCASSPVGGTTATTQYFGPGTRLTVL.